One sample yielded the 17 T cell receptor beta chains listed below, sequenced in a study of blood T cell repertoires in COVID-19. Clones were sequenced by immunoSEQ multiplex PCR, and TCRdb holds only the in-frame ones, with some missing. The table has 55,000 to 90,000 clones, 88% seen once. Sequenced input: peripheral blood. Receptor source: a human donor in a cohort sampled during active COVID-19.

The chain employs TRBV19 and TRBJ1-2; 9 nucleotides match TRBD1. In germline, CDR1 is LNHDA, CDR2 SQIVND (reference sequence). With V trimmed by 3 bases and J by 5 bases, 4 bases remained unmatched. CDR3 length equals 14 residues. The CDR3 spells CASSMDRGRYGYTF. CDR3 nucleotide sequence: TGTGCCAGTAGTATGGACAGGGGAAGGTATGGCTACACCTTC. Full variable domain (outside the CDR3, taken from reference TRBV19 and TRBJ1-2): DGGITQSPKYLFRKEGQNVTLSCEQNLNHDAMYWYRQDPGQGLRLIYYSQIVNDFQKGDIAEGYSVSREKKESFPLTVTSAQKNPTAFYLCASSMDRGRYGYTFGSGTRLTVV.

The chain recombines TRBV30 with TRBJ2-6; no reliable D call. Germline assignment: CDR1 GTSNPN and CDR2 SVGIG (reference sequence). The CDR3 contains 11 residues. V lost 2 bases, J lost 12 bases, and 8 bases lay in between. Here the CDR3 DNA reads TGTGCCTGGAGTCTCCTCAGCGTCCTGACTTTC. As protein: CAWSLLSVLTF.

This clone was seen a few times. The V gene is TRBV5-1, the J gene TRBJ2-2; 9 bases are shared with TRBD2. The CDR3 totals 18 residues. V shed 3 bases, J shed 0 bases, and the junction held 9 bases outside the gene matches. The germline V gene encodes CDR1 SGHRS and CDR2 YFSETQ. The CDR3: CASSSTGTSLTNTGELFF. The CDR3, as DNA: TGCGCCAGCAGCTCAACCGGGACTAGCTTAACGAACACCGGGGAGCTGTTTTTT.

The genes are TRBV6-1 and TRBJ1-2, with D hard to call. The V and J ends lost 3 bases and 8 bases respectively, with 16 bases between them. Looked up from germline, CDR1 is MNHNS and CDR2 is SASEGT. This CDR3 contains 14 residues. DNA of the CDR3: TGTGCCAGCAGTGATGTTTGGCAGCTCGGGGGCTACACCTTC. It is translated as CASSDVWQLGGYTF.

J is TRBJ1-4 and V is TRBV27; TRBD1 is a possible D gene (6 bases). V was clipped by 3 bases and J by 4 bases, with 15 bases between them. This CDR3 comprises 16 residues. Germline values: CDR1 MNHEY, CDR2 SMNVEV (reference sequence). CDR3 protein: CASSFGRGVLNEKLFF. Here the CDR3 DNA reads TGTGCCAGCAGTTTTGGCAGGGGCGTACTTAATGAAAAACTGTTTTTT.

The J gene is TRBJ2-2, the V gene TRBV19, with D tentatively TRBD2 (5 bases). The CDR3 is 14 residues long. CDR1 is LNHDA and CDR2 is SQIVND in the germline V gene (reference sequence). The ends were cut back, 9 bases at V and 1 base at J, with 12 bases in the middle. The CDR3 is CASRLAGNTGELFF. For the CDR3, the DNA is TGTGCCAGCAGGCTAGCAGGGAACACCGGGGAGCTGTTTTTT.

The J gene is TRBJ1-2, the V gene TRBV19, with D uncertain. The CDR3 has 14 residues. The germline V gene encodes CDR1 LNHDA and CDR2 SQIVND (reference sequence). Deletions cut 2 bases from V and 5 bases from J, with 12 bases between. The CDR3 loop is CASSISPSTYGYTF. The CDR3 coding sequence is TGTGCCAGTAGTATATCCCCATCGACTTATGGCTACACCTTC.

CDR3 loop: CASSSTGNYGYTF. For the CDR3, the DNA is TGCGCCAGCAGCTCGACAGGGAACTATGGCTACACCTTC. This sequence joins TRBV5-1 and TRBJ1-2; TRBD1 matches 7 bases. V trimming: 3 bases; J trimming: 2 bases; junction bases outside the gene matches: 1. The germline CDR1 and CDR2 sequences are SGHRS and YFSETQ. This CDR3 spans 13 amino acids. Based on the CDR3 plus reference TRBV5-1 and TRBJ1-2, the full variable domain is KAGVTQTPRYLIKTRGQQVTLSCSPISGHRSVSWYQQTPGQGLQFLFEYFSETQRNKGNFPGRFSGRQFSNSRSEMNVSTLELGDSALYLCASSSTGNYGYTFGSGTRLTVV.

Here the CDR3 reads CASSPRAGLAGGSEQFF. For the CDR3, the DNA is TGCGCCAGCAGCCCAAGGGCGGGACTAGCGGGAGGCAGTGAGCAGTTCTTC. This rearrangement joins TRBV5-1 to TRBJ2-1; 15 nucleotides line up with TRBD2. CDR1 SGHRS and CDR2 YFSETQ come from the germline V gene. V lost 4 bases to trimming and J lost 9 bases; unmatched junction nucleotides: 11. The length of the CDR3 is 17 residues.

This sequence joins TRBV10-3 and TRBJ1-6; TRBD1 is a possible D gene (5 bases). This CDR3 has 13 amino acids. With 5 bases removed from V and 8 bases from J, the gap between germline ends came to 10 bases. Germline V gene data show CDR1 as ENHRY and CDR2 as SYGVKD. The CDR3, as DNA: TGTGCCATCAGTCTCTCACAGGATTCACCCCTCCACTTT. Encoded protein: CAISLSQDSPLHF.

The chain joins TRBV5-1 to TRBJ2-3; TRBD2 aligns across 7 bases. The CDR3 contains 16 residues. Per germline, CDR1 SGHRS and CDR2 YFSETQ. V lost 4 bases and J lost 5; bases outside the gene matches: 13. In DNA form, the CDR3 reads TGCGCCAGCAGCGCCGCGGTAGCGGGTCGAGGAGATACGCAGTATTTT. Its protein is CASSAAVAGRGDTQYF.

Here the CDR3 reads CASLSGRVNNEQFF. CDR3 DNA sequence: TGTGCCAGCCTCAGCGGGAGGGTGAACAATGAGCAGTTCTTC. The chain uses TRBV5-6 and TRBJ2-1; 10 bases are a match to TRBD2. V shed 7 bases and J 5 bases; nucleotides not matched to a gene: 6. CDR1 is SGHDT and CDR2 is YYEEEE in the germline V gene. This CDR3 has 14 amino acids.

The rearrangement links TRBV18 to TRBJ1-6, with D tentatively TRBD1 (6 bases). Germline V CDR1 and CDR2: KGHSH, LQKENI. Deletions cut 3 bases from V and 0 bases from J, with 12 bases between. The CDR3 consists of 17 residues. The CDR3 sequence is CASSPQGQSSYNSPLHF. The DNA of the CDR3 is TGTGCCAGCTCACCTCAAGGACAGAGCTCCTATAATTCACCCCTCCACTTT.

This chain connects TRBV7-9 to TRBJ2-3, with 8 bases identical to TRBD1. The V segment lost 5 bases and the J segment 5 bases; nucleotides outside the gene matches: 9. Germline V gene lookup returns CDR1 SEHNR and CDR2 FQNEAQ (reference sequence). The CDR3 totals 15 residues. The CDR3 bases are TGTGCCAGCAGCCCGAGGCCACAGGGGGGAGATACGCAGTATTTT. Its translation is CASSPRPQGGDTQYF.

The rearrangement links TRBV5-1 to TRBJ2-2; D gene uncertain. CDR3 length equals 13 residues. CDR1 SGHRS and CDR2 YFSETQ come from the germline V gene. Trimming removed 5 bases at V and 4 bases at J, with 9 bases between. CDR3 sequence reads: CASRLDFTGELFF. The CDR3, as DNA: TGCGCCAGCAGGTTAGATTTCACCGGGGAGCTGTTTTTT.

The gene calls are TRBV6-5 and TRBJ2-5, with D possibly TRBD2 on 5 matching bases. The V and J ends lost 5 bases and 3 bases respectively, with 7 bases between them. Germline loops: CDR1 MNHEY, CDR2 SVGAGI. The CDR3 is 12 amino acids. The CDR3 loop is CASSPGKETQYF. The CDR3 DNA is TGTGCCAGCAGTCCGGGAAAAGAGACCCAGTACTTC.

This chain links TRBV11-2 with TRBJ2-3; the D gene is possibly TRBD2 (6 bases). Germline CDR1 reads SGHAT; CDR2 reads FQNNGV. Trimming removed 5 bases at V and 5 bases at J, with 20 bases between. CDR3 length: 16 residues. The DNA for the CDR3 is TGTGCCAGCAGCCAACCGACCGGAGGGGAGGTAGATACGCAGTATTTT. Protein product: CASSQPTGGEVDTQYF.